Below are 15 T cell receptor beta chains sequenced from a single sample in a study of control samples from healthy donors and cancer patients. TCRdb's table, derived via immunoSEQ multiplex PCR, lists solely in-frame clones and lacks some. The sample contains about 160,000 clones, about 94% of which appear only once. Sequenced input: PBMCs. All receptors derive from a man in his fifties or sixties with colorectal cancer.

V gene TRBV7-9 combines with J gene TRBJ1-5; D is ambiguous. The CDR3 extends over 12 amino acids. Trimming took off 5 bases at V and 4 bases at J, with 6 bases between the two ends. The germline V gene has CDR1 SEHNR and CDR2 FQNEAQ (reference sequence). As DNA, the CDR3 is TGTGCCAGCAGCCAAAATAATCAGCCCCAGCATTTT. Its protein product is CASSQNNQPQHF.

The chain employs TRBV10-1 and TRBJ1-1, with 7 bases that match TRBD1. The CDR3 has 15 residues. Per the germline V gene, CDR1 is WNHNN and CDR2 is SYGVQD (reference sequence). J was trimmed by 6 bases and V by 6 bases; bases with no gene match: 13. This CDR3 is CASSPTLGGVSEAFF. In DNA, the CDR3 is TGCGCCAGCAGCCCGACGTTAGGGGGCGTCTCTGAAGCTTTCTTT.

V is TRBV5-4 and J is TRBJ2-3; D unclear. The CDR3 has 14 amino acids. Trimming pared 5 bases from V and 0 bases from J, leaving 10 bases between. CDR1 and CDR2 (germline): SGHNT, YYREEE (reference sequence). CDR3 protein: CASSTSPSTDTQYF. The CDR3 nucleotides read TGTGCCAGCAGTACTTCCCCCAGCACAGATACGCAGTATTTT.

As DNA, the CDR3 is TGTGCCAGCAGCCTTTCAGGACTAGCGGGGGGGCTGAGGAACGAGCAGTACTTC. Encoded protein: CASSLSGLAGGLRNEQYF. V is TRBV3-1 (or the pseudogene TRBV3-2) and J is TRBJ2-7; 15 bases agree with TRBD2. Trimming cost V 4 bases and J 5 bases; bases outside gene matches: 12. The CDR3 spans 18 residues. Germline CDR1 is LGHDT and CDR2 is YNNKEL (reference sequence).

This clone was seen just once. The chain links TRBV9 to TRBJ2-5; 8 nucleotides agree with TRBD2. Germline V gene sequence: CDR1 SGDLS, CDR2 YYNGEE. There are 14 residues in the CDR3. J gave up 4 bases and V 0 bases, and 2 bases lay outside the gene matches. The CDR3 DNA sequence: TGTGCCAGCAGCGTAGGCGGGGGGCGAGAGACCCAGTACTTC. This codes for CASSVGGGRETQYF.

The rearrangement joins TRBV5-4 to TRBJ1-1; D gene uncertain. This CDR3 has 15 residues. Trimming removed 2 bases from V and 2 bases from J, with 13 bases in between. The germline V gene has CDR1 SGHNT and CDR2 YYREEE (reference sequence). CDR3 residues: CASSLIQSYNTEAFF. In nucleotides, the CDR3 is TGTGCCAGCAGCTTAATACAGAGCTATAACACTGAAGCTTTCTTT.

The chain recombines TRBV29-1 with TRBJ1-2, with 11 bases matching TRBD1. Trimming cost V 5 bases and J 8 bases; bases outside gene matches: 10. CDR1 SQVTM and CDR2 ANQGSEA come from the germline V gene. The CDR3 is 14 residues long. The CDR3 sequence: CSVPNGQGAQGYTF. In nucleotides, the CDR3 is TGCAGCGTTCCGAATGGACAGGGGGCTCAAGGCTACACCTTC.

The chain employs TRBV5-4 and TRBJ2-6, with 8 bases identical to TRBD1. V was pared by 4 bases and J by 0 bases, with 9 bases of the junction left unmatched. This CDR3 contains 18 residues. Per the germline V gene, CDR1 is SGHNT and CDR2 is YYREEE (reference sequence). CDR3 amino acids: CASSPGQGKGSGANVLTF. The CDR3 coding sequence is TGTGCCAGCAGCCCCGGACAGGGAAAGGGCTCTGGGGCCAACGTCCTGACTTTC.

In this sample, this clone turned up once. This sequence joins TRBV6-6 and TRBJ2-2, with D possibly TRBD2 on 6 matching bases. The CDR3 runs 14 residues. Per germline, CDR1 MNHNY and CDR2 SVGAGI (reference sequence). Trimming left V 6 bases short and J 2 bases short, with 10 bases between. The CDR3 sequence is CASSRDFNTGELFF. Written as DNA, the CDR3 is TGTGCCAGCAGCCGGGACTTTAACACCGGGGAGCTGTTTTTT.

V is TRBV27 and J is TRBJ1-2, with TRBD1 as a possible D gene (5 bases). Trimming removed 5 bases at V and 2 bases at J, with 9 bases between. The CDR3 is made up of 13 amino acids. CDR1 and CDR2 (germline): MNHEY, SMNVEV (reference sequence). The CDR3 DNA reads as TGTGCCAGCAGTCGAAGGGACAACTATGGCTACACCTTC. Translation: CASSRRDNYGYTF.

The chain joins TRBV19 to TRBJ2-2; 9 positions match TRBD2. The length of the CDR3 is 15 residues. Unmatched junction bases numbered 4, after V lost 5 bases and J lost 3 bases. CDR1 is LNHDA and CDR2 is SQIVND in the germline V gene (reference sequence). CDR3 sequence reads: CASSRKRGDTGELFF. The CDR3 DNA reads as TGTGCCAGTAGTCGAAAGCGGGGGGACACCGGGGAGCTGTTTTTT.

The V and J genes are TRBV12-3 or TRBV12-4 and TRBJ1-2; the D is unclear. V dropped 0 bases and J dropped 8 bases, with 7 bases sitting between them. CDR3 length: 12 residues. CDR3 DNA: TGTGCCAGCAGTTTAGCCCTTGCCGGCTACACCTTC. Its translation: CASSLALAGYTF.

DNA for the CDR3: TGTGCCAGCAGCTTCCTAGTGGGGGGGCGTTGGGAGCAGTTCTTC. Protein sequence: CASSFLVGGRWEQFF. The chain combines TRBV12-1 with TRBJ2-1; the table's D call, TRBD2, was not checked against the DNA. TRBV12-1 is a recognized pseudogene. CDR3 length: 15 residues.

The gene calls are TRBV6-2 or TRBV6-3 and TRBJ1-5; D gene uncertain. V lost 2 bases, J lost 0 bases, and 11 bases lay in between. Germline V lookup: CDR1 MNHEY, CDR2 SVGEGT. The CDR3 contains 16 residues. The CDR3 protein is CASSYGVPISNQPQHF. The CDR3 DNA follows: TGTGCCAGCAGTTACGGGGTTCCGATTAGCAATCAGCCCCAGCATTTT.

The chain couples TRBV5-1 to TRBJ2-7, with D possibly being TRBD2 (5 bases). The V end lost 4 bases, the J end lost 5 bases, and 19 bases lay between the germline ends. Germline CDR1 reads SGHRS; CDR2 reads YFSETQ. This CDR3 comprises 15 residues. CDR3 nucleotide sequence: TGCGCCAGCAGCGGGCTATCTAGCCTTTCGAACGAGCAGTACTTC. This encodes CASSGLSSLSNEQYF.